This T cell receptor (beta chain) was observed in a study of shared clonotypes between healthy human individuals. Notes on the study in general: Measured sharing among donors was expected to vary with sequencing depth. Naive CD4 clonotypes were shared across several donors at around 5.4%. Lower generation probabilities were found for non-shared clonotypes than for those shared by all four donors.

As regards this clone: Its antigen is not identified.

Each subset's genomic DNA was split evenly across several immunoSEQ plates. Method: immunoSEQ multiplex PCR; TCRdb's copy keeps in-frame clones and lacks some. The sample contains about 590,000 clones, about 95% of which appear only once. Germline CDR1 SGHAT, CDR2 FQDESV (reference sequence). The CDR3 length is 15 residues. V was cut by 4 bases and J by 1 base, with 10 bases left in between. Naive CD8 cells were CD45RO-negative, positively selected for CCR7, excluding terminally differentiated effector memory CD45RA+ cells. This clonotype was sampled from a woman in her twenties or thirties in good health. Sequenced: naive CD8+ T cells sorted from blood. The chain recombines TRBV11-1 with TRBJ2-2; D is ambiguous. The CDR3 here is CASSSGTVNTGELFF. The CDR3 DNA reads as TGTGCCAGCAGCTCAGGCACAGTGAACACCGGGGAGCTGTTTTTT.